This T cell receptor beta chain was captured in a study of tumor-infiltrating lymphocytes in primary liver carcinoma. Study background: Tumors were stage T1-T3 N0M0, about 4 to 11 cm across. Sequenced samples came back with roughly 3.65 to 7.13 million productive TCRbeta reads, and the counts looked alike across tissue types.

The study's findings and limits: Tumor tissue displayed a significantly greater top-250-clone fraction than blood (p = 0.039).

The blood RNA (from unsorted whole blood) was obtained, and germline DNA was also extracted. Prior to surgery, approximately 4 milliliters of peripheral blood were drawn. The CDR3 runs to 14 residues. Between the trimmed V and J ends, which lost 5 bases and 0 bases, there was a span of 11 bases. Germline CDR1 and CDR2: SGHAT and FQNNGV. The table lists this clonotype with many counts. The antigen remains undetermined. cDNA specific to TCR beta was made from approximately 0.55 ug of total RNA, with a constant-region primer employed for priming. Generation of the TCR beta libraries relied on three nested multiplex PCR rounds using slightly modified ARM-PCR. TRBV1-TRBV30 forward primers paired with a C-beta reverse primer were used in the first two PCR rounds, which ran roughly 9 cycles each. TCRdb reprocessed the multiplex PCR reads with MiXCR, giving one entry per CDR3 protein. The repertoire holds a few hundred thousand distinct CDR3 sequences, with nearly 60% as singletons.

The sequence was collected from a woman under 40 with primary liver carcinoma and hepatitis B virus infection. The sample comprised peripheral blood. J is TRBJ2-7 and V is TRBV11-2; D gene unclear. The CDR3 region has the DNA TGTGCCAGCAGCCTCAGTATGGGCTCCTACGAGCAGTACTTC. This sequence encodes CASSLSMGSYEQYF.